Shown below are 15 T cell receptor beta chains from a single sample sequenced in a study of breast tumors, draining lymph nodes, adjacent tissues. Samples came from axillary lymph nodes draining the breast cancer. TCRdb processed the multiplex PCR reads anew with MiXCR; each CDR3 protein has one entry. The table shows about 220,000 distinct CDR3 sequences, with less than 40% occurring only once. Sequencing used axillary lymph node tissue. The origin of the receptors is a female donor with breast cancer. Some clones in this sample may be carry-over from other donors' samples.

This clonotype has a handful of counts. The CDR3 sequence: CASSDRQGRFYNEQFF. The CDR3 DNA sequence: TGCGCCAGCAGCGATAGACAGGGGCGCTTCTACAATGAGCAGTTCTTC. This rearrangement joins TRBV10-1 to TRBJ2-1; the match to TRBD1 covers 8 bases. The CDR3 runs to 16 residues. From germline, CDR1 is WNHNN and CDR2 SYGVQD (reference sequence). The J segment lost 3 bases and the V segment lost 6 bases, leaving 10 bases of the junction unmatched.

This clonotype was picked up many times. This sequence joins TRBV5-1 and TRBJ2-5; TRBD1 is a possible D gene (6 bases). V was cut by 2 bases and J by 9 bases, with 11 bases left in between. CDR1 is SGHRS, CDR2 YFSETQ, per germline. CDR3 size: 12 residues. The CDR3 loop reads CASSLNQGSQYF. CDR3 DNA sequence: TGCGCCAGCAGCTTAAATCAGGGGTCCCAGTACTTC.

This clonotype has just one count. The rearrangement joins TRBV10-3 to TRBJ2-6, with D unclear. Looked up from germline, CDR1 is ENHRY and CDR2 is SYGVKD. V was shortened by 6 bases and J by 2 bases, with 11 bases between the two germline ends. The CDR3 has 15 residues. CDR3: CAISDLKTGANVLTF. The CDR3 DNA is TGTGCCATCAGCGACCTAAAGACTGGGGCCAACGTCCTGACTTTC.

To note about this clonotype: A read error may explain this, as a much larger clone is one base away. V usage is TRBV20-1 and J usage is TRBJ1-6; 7 positions match TRBD1. The CDR3 sequence is 15 residues long. Germline CDR1 and CDR2: DFQATT and SNEGSKA (reference sequence). V lost 4 bases and J lost 9; bases outside the gene matches: 12. CDR3 DNA sequence: TGCAGTGCTACCCGACAGGGTCGCACTGCTTCACCCCTCCACTTT. Translation: CSATRQGRTASPLHF.

This clonotype was found many times. The chain is built from TRBV29-1 and TRBJ2-2; D is undetermined. The germline V and J ends were trimmed by 3 bases and 5 bases, with 10 bases remaining between them. The CDR3 is made up of 13 amino acids. Germline assignment: CDR1 SQVTM and CDR2 ANQGSEA. CDR3 nucleotide sequence: TGCAGCGTTGAGGGCCGAGAAACCGGGGAGCTGTTTTTT. This encodes CSVEGRETGELFF.

Note on this clonotype: Being one base from a much bigger clone, this may be a read error. The CDR3 carries no conserved terminal phenylalanine or tryptophan, so it likely arises from a read error. This chain joins TRBV19 and TRBJ1-2; D is unclear. V lost 0 bases and J 4 bases, leaving 15 bases between the germline ends. The CDR3 contains 16 residues. Looked up from germline, CDR1 is LNHDA and CDR2 is SQIVND (reference sequence). The CDR3 here is CASSIDRTNRGYGYTS. The CDR3 region has the DNA TGTGCCAGTAGTATAGACCGGACGAACAGAGGCTATGGCTACACCTCC.

This clonotype came up once. An end of the junction differs from the germline gene, which may be a read error. V is TRBV7-9 and J is TRBJ1-2, with D unresolved. The CDR3 length is 13 residues. Germline V gene sequence: CDR1 SEHNR, CDR2 FQNEAQ (reference sequence). In nucleotides, the CDR3 is TGTGCCAGCAGCTTAAACAGATACTATGGCTACGTCTTC. Translating gives CASSLNRYYGYVF.

This clonotype came up many times. The chain uses TRBV5-1 and TRBJ1-3; D is ambiguous. V lost 0 bases to trimming and J lost 0 bases, with 7 bases between them. The CDR3 sequence is 15 residues long. Germline loops: CDR1 SGHRS, CDR2 YFSETQ. The CDR3 DNA reads TGCGCCAGCAGCTTGGAACGGAGCTCTGGAAACACCATATATTTT. Its translation is CASSLERSSGNTIYF.

The chain carries TRBV29-1 and TRBJ1-1, with 9 bases matching TRBD1. In germline, CDR1 is SQVTM, CDR2 ANQGSEA. Trimming cost V 7 bases and J 3 bases; bases outside gene matches: 3. The CDR3 extends over 12 amino acids. The CDR3 sequence is CSAGTGHTEAFF. CDR3 DNA: TGCAGCGCTGGGACAGGGCACACTGAAGCTTTCTTT.

Regarding this clonotype: A much larger clonotype is one base distant, so this may be a read error. The V call is TRBV20-1, the J call TRBJ2-1; 9 bases map to TRBD2. This CDR3 is built from 16 residues. Trimming at V came to 1 base and at J to 0 bases, leaving 4 bases not matched to a gene. Germline-derived CDR1 and CDR2 are DFQATT and SNEGSKA (reference sequence). The CDR3 bases are TGCAGTGCTAGAGGGATTAGCGGGAGCTCCTACAATGAGCAGTTCTTC. It codes for CSARGISGSSYNEQFF.

This clonotype was seen many times. This sequence joins TRBV18 and TRBJ1-2; D call uncertain. CDR3 length: 13 amino acids. V gave up 2 bases and J gave up 7 bases, with 11 bases separating them. Per germline, CDR1 KGHSH and CDR2 LQKENI. In nucleotides, the CDR3 is TGTGCCAGCTCACCATTGAGTAAGGGTGGCTACACCTTC. Its protein is CASSPLSKGGYTF.

This clonotype was observed a few times. The chain carries TRBV5-6 and TRBJ2-1, with D perhaps given as TRBD1 or TRBD2 (5 bases each). The CDR3 has 16 amino acids. V dropped 3 bases and J dropped 3 bases, with 16 bases sitting between them. From germline, CDR1 is SGHDT and CDR2 YYEEEE. CDR3 in amino acids: CASSSIWGAGYNEQFF. In nucleotides, the CDR3 is TGTGCCAGCAGCTCCATATGGGGCGCGGGCTACAATGAGCAGTTCTTC.

This clonotype came up once. The gene calls are TRBV9 and TRBJ2-3, with D uncertain. This CDR3 comprises 14 residues. V lost 0 bases, J lost 11 bases, and 16 bases lay in between. Germline V gives CDR1 SGDLS, CDR2 YYNGEE. CDR3 nucleotides: TGTGCCAGCAGCGTAGCTACTATGTACAATGAGCAGTATTTT. Protein: CASSVATMYNEQYF.

This clonotype was counted many times. The V call is TRBV15, the J call TRBJ1-4, with TRBD1 as a possible D gene (6 bases). The CDR3 sequence is 15 residues long. The germline CDR1 and CDR2 sequences are LNHNV and YYDKDF (reference sequence). The V gene lost 1 base and the J gene lost 7 bases, with 13 bases spanning the gap. The CDR3 loop reads CATSRARTAIEKLFF. In DNA form, the CDR3 reads TGTGCCACCAGCAGAGCTAGGACAGCCATTGAAAAACTGTTTTTT.

This clonotype was seen at least ten times. The chain carries TRBV5-1 and TRBJ2-3; D is possibly TRBD2 (5 bases). This CDR3 has 15 amino acids. CDR1 is SGHRS, CDR2 YFSETQ, per germline. Trimming cost V 5 bases and J 2 bases, with 15 bases left between them. DNA for the CDR3: TGCGCCAGCAGTTCCGGACGGAGGTTCACAGATACGCAGTATTTT. Translated: CASSSGRRFTDTQYF.